Following are 18 T cell receptor beta chains from one sample sequenced in a study of T-cell reconstitution after alpha-beta-depleted transplantation in children. This sample's TCRbeta library carried unique molecular identifier barcodes. MiXCR was run by TCRdb on the PCR reads, yielding one entry per CDR3 protein. The sample has about 200,000 distinct CDR3 sequences; under 8.5% are singletons. Sequencing was performed on PBMCs, mostly from graft donor cells, taken 360 days after TCRalphabeta/CD19-depleted stem cell transplant. The receptors shown here come from a male patient under 10 years old who had a stem cell transplant for acute myeloid leukemia, so the T cells may come from the graft donor.

The gene calls are TRBV7-2 and TRBJ2-3; a weak D match, TRBD2 (5 bases). Trimming pared 5 bases from V and 4 bases from J, leaving 10 bases between. CDR1 SGHTA and CDR2 FQGNSA come from the germline V gene. This CDR3 region has 13 residues. Written as DNA, the CDR3 is TGTGCCAGCAGCGCGGACTTTGCAGATACGCAGTATTTT. This translates into CASSADFADTQYF.

This clonotype was observed many times. The chain has TRBV12-3 or TRBV12-4 and TRBJ2-5, with D possibly matching TRBD1 (5 bases). Trimming removed 3 bases from V and 4 bases from J, with 15 bases in between. This CDR3 contains 15 residues. The DNA of the CDR3 is TGTGCCAGCAGTTTGACAGCTAGTCCAAGAGAGACCCAGTACTTC. Translating gives CASSLTASPRETQYF.

This clonotype turned up a few times. The chain is built from TRBV29-1 and TRBJ2-7, with TRBD1 as a possible D gene (5 bases). V gave up 6 bases and J gave up 9 bases, with 15 bases separating them. CDR3 length: 11 residues. Germline values: CDR1 SQVTM, CDR2 ANQGSEA. CDR3 bases: TGCAGCGTAAAGCAGGGTTTGAGGCAGTACGTC. Translating gives CSVKQGLRQYV.

This clonotype was seen only a few times. This rearrangement joins TRBV6-2 or TRBV6-3 to TRBJ2-3; D is undetermined. V was trimmed by 8 bases and J by 2 bases, leaving 14 bases between them. Per the germline V gene, CDR1 is MNHEY and CDR2 is SVGEGT. The CDR3 spans 14 residues. The CDR3 nucleotides read TGTGCCAGCGAAGACCATGTCGACACAGATACGCAGTATTTT. Its translation is CASEDHVDTDTQYF.

DNA for the CDR3: TGTGCCAGCAGCCAAGATCTAGGGGGAGAGACCCAGTACTTC. Encoded protein: CASSQDLGGETQYF. The chain links TRBV3-1 to TRBJ2-5; TRBD1 is a possible D gene (6 bases). The CDR3 runs 14 residues. Germline CDR1 reads LGHDT; CDR2 reads YNNKEL (reference sequence). V was cut by 0 bases and J by 4 bases, with 9 bases left in between.

The gene calls are TRBV29-1 and TRBJ1-2; D is ambiguous. The length of the CDR3 is 14 residues. V lost 7 bases, J lost 2 bases, and 17 bases lay in between. The germline V gene encodes CDR1 SQVTM and CDR2 ANQGSEA. The CDR3 bases are TGCAGCGCTGACCTGACAAACCTGAACTATGGCTACACCTTC. Residues: CSADLTNLNYGYTF. The complete variable domain, with remaining parts taken from reference TRBV29-1 and TRBJ1-2, reads SAVISQKPSRDICQRGTSLTIQCQVDSQVTMMFWYRQQPGQSLTLIATANQGSEATYESGFVIDKFPISRPNLTFSTLTVSNMSPEDSSIYLCSADLTNLNYGYTFGSGTRLTVV.

A few counts support this clonotype. The chain uses TRBV6-5 and TRBJ2-7; 13 positions agree with TRBD2. CDR3 size: 18 residues. Germline V gene data show CDR1 as MNHEY and CDR2 as SVGAGI. V dropped 0 bases and J dropped 1; count of bases not matched to a gene: 6. CDR3 loop: CASSYSETSGGLSYEQYF. CDR3 bases: TGTGCCAGCAGTTACTCAGAGACTAGCGGGGGGTTATCCTACGAGCAGTACTTC.

A few counts support this clonotype. This rearrangement joins TRBV5-1 to TRBJ1-6; perhaps TRBD1 as D (6 bases). Trimming left V 5 bases short and J 9 bases short, with 12 bases between. Germline assignment: CDR1 SGHRS and CDR2 YFSETQ. The CDR3 extends over 13 amino acids. The CDR3 reads CASRDSYGSPLHF. In DNA, the CDR3 is TGCGCCAGCAGGGACAGTTATGGTTCACCCCTCCACTTT.

The chain couples TRBV20-1 to TRBJ2-5; 10 nucleotides agree with TRBD2. This CDR3 is built from 14 residues. V lost 3 bases to trimming and J lost 9 bases; unmatched junction nucleotides: 10. Germline CDR1 is DFQATT and CDR2 is SNEGSKA (reference sequence). The CDR3 here is CSASPSGGFSAQYF. The CDR3 region has the DNA TGCAGTGCTAGTCCTAGCGGGGGTTTCTCGGCCCAGTACTTC.

On this clonotype itself: A single base separates this from a much larger clone, so it may be a read error. The rearrangement joins TRBV24-1 to TRBJ2-2; no clear D. Germline CDR1 reads KGHDR; CDR2 reads SFDVKD. Trimming took off 6 bases at V and 5 bases at J, with 3 bases between the two ends. This CDR3 contains 11 residues. CDR3 loop: CATSSTGELFF. CDR3 DNA sequence: TGTGCCACCAGTTCGACCGGGGAGCTGTTTTTT.

This clonotype was recorded a few times. The V and J genes are TRBV7-2 and TRBJ1-5, with D hard to call. Deletions cut 0 bases from V and 2 bases from J, with 14 bases between. CDR1 SGHTA and CDR2 FQGNSA come from the germline V gene. The CDR3 is 17 amino acids. The CDR3 region is CASSLARTSAGNQPQHF. CDR3 bases: TGTGCCAGCAGCTTAGCAAGAACCTCGGCGGGCAATCAGCCCCAGCATTTT.

This clonotype was observed a handful of times. The V gene is TRBV5-1, the J gene TRBJ2-2, with TRBD1 matching over 12 bases. The CDR3 contains 15 residues. Germline CDR1 reads SGHRS; CDR2 reads YFSETQ. Trimming took 4 bases from V and 7 from J; bases not matched to a gene: 5. The CDR3 spells CASSVRDRGHGELFF. For the CDR3, the DNA is TGCGCCAGCAGCGTCCGGGACAGGGGGCACGGGGAGCTGTTTTTT.

This clonotype was recorded many times. This chain links TRBV4-1 with TRBJ2-5; 7 nucleotides line up with TRBD1. The CDR3 has 14 amino acids. After removal of 4 bases from V and 3 bases from J, the junction contained 5 bases not matched to a gene. Germline CDR1 reads MGHRA; CDR2 reads YSYEKL. CDR3 sequence: CASSLTGTEETQYF. In DNA, the CDR3 is TGCGCCAGCAGCCTTACCGGGACAGAAGAGACCCAGTACTTC.

This rearrangement joins TRBV6-2 or TRBV6-3 to TRBJ2-2, with D perhaps matching TRBD1 or TRBD2 (5 bases each). Germline CDR1 is MNHEY and CDR2 is SVGEGT. The CDR3 has 17 residues. Trimming took 0 bases from V and 1 from J, leaving 12 bases between them. CDR3 in amino acids: CASSYSPGAVNTGELFF. The CDR3 DNA reads TGTGCCAGCAGTTACTCGCCCGGGGCCGTGAACACCGGGGAGCTGTTTTTT.

The gene calls are TRBV6-2 or TRBV6-3 and TRBJ2-7; a weak D match, TRBD1 (5 bases). Deletions cut 5 bases from V and 3 bases from J, with 11 bases between. From germline, CDR1 is MNHEY and CDR2 SVGEGT. The CDR3 totals 13 residues. The CDR3 loop is CASSPPGLYEQYF. In DNA, the CDR3 is TGTGCCAGCAGTCCTCCAGGGCTCTACGAGCAGTACTTC.

This clonotype was found a few times. J is TRBJ1-3 and V is TRBV20-1; a possible D gene is TRBD1 (5 bases). Germline values: CDR1 DFQATT, CDR2 SNEGSKA (reference sequence). Trimming removed 3 bases from V and 0 bases from J, with 15 bases in between. CDR3 length equals 16 residues. Written as DNA, the CDR3 is TGCAGTGCTAGCACTCCTTCAGGGAGCTCTGGAAACACCATATATTTT. Translated: CSASTPSGSSGNTIYF.

This chain links TRBV6-4 with TRBJ2-1; TRBD2 matches at 12 bases. Germline V lookup: CDR1 MRHNA, CDR2 SNTAGT. This CDR3 contains 15 residues. Trimming removed 6 bases from V and 6 bases from J; junction bases left unmatched: 6. The CDR3 loop is CASSALAGGVNEQFF. The DNA for the CDR3 is TGTGCCAGCAGCGCACTAGCGGGAGGCGTCAATGAGCAGTTCTTC.

The V call is TRBV27, the J call TRBJ1-6; 8 bases agree with TRBD1. Unmatched junction bases numbered 3, after V lost 2 bases and J lost 0 bases. The CDR3 is 17 residues long. Germline CDR1 and CDR2: MNHEY and SMNVEV (reference sequence). CDR3 sequence reads: CASSLRTGSSYNSPLHF. The CDR3 nucleotides read TGTGCCAGCAGTTTACGGACAGGGAGCTCCTATAATTCACCCCTCCACTTT.